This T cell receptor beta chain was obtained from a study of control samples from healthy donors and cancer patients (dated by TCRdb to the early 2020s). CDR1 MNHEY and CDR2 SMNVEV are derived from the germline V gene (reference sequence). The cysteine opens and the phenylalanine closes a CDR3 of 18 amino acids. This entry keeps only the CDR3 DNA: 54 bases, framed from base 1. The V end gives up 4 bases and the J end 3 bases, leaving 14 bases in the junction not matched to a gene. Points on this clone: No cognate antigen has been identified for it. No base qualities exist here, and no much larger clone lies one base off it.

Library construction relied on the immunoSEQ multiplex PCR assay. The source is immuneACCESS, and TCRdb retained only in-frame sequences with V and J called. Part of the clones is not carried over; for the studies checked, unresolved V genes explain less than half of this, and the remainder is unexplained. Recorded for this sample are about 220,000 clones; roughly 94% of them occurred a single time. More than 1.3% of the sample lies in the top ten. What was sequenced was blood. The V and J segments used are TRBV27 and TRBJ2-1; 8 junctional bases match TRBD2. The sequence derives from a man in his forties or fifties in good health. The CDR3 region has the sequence CASSSGGMTGGVYNEQFF. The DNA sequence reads TGTGCCAGCAGTTCCGGCGGAATGACGGGGGGGGTCTACAATGAGCAGTTCTTC.